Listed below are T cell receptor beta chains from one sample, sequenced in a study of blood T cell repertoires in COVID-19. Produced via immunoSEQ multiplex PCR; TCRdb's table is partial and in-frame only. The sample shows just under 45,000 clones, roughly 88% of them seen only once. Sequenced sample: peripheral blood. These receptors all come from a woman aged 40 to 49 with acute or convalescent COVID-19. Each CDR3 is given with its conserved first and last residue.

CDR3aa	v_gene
CASSPDWISEAFF	TRBV6-5
CASSLESAGLNTEAFF	TRBV7-8
CASSWEHTEAFF	TRBV25-1
CASVMSSYNSPLHF	TRBV2
CASSSATGSHF	TRBV28
CASSLDRSTDTQYF	TRBV5-5
CASSYSGSGTLDEQFF	TRBV6-2/TRBV6-3
CASSVVQSTGELFF	TRBV9
CASTRQGGPLGNSPLHF	TRBV9
CASSQTAGWGYTF	TRBV3-1/TRBV3-2
CASTPTREGVITEAFF	TRBV3-1/TRBV3-2
CASSGRGGSDTDTQYF	TRBV11-2
CASGAGGDSPNEKLFF	TRBV9
CASSFLGAAEAFF	TRBV12-3/TRBV12-4
CASTPWDRGEPQHF	TRBV9
CASSPDRYEQYF	TRBV18
CAIQGGTNEKLFF	TRBV30
CASSLDERAANVLTF	TRBV11-1
CASSPRTGTGELFF	TRBV11-3
CASSLVAGGQWGYNEQFF	TRBV7-3
CASSLAARATYQPQHF	TRBV28
CSASLPGARGYTF	TRBV20-1
CASDRDRDSSYNSPLHF	TRBV7-3
CASSAPPRGNQPQHF	TRBV2
CASSRGGAATEAFF	TRBV11-3
CASSRTGATGELFF	TRBV5-4
CASSPRRGQAYEQYF	TRBV6-5
CASRETGSNQPQHF	TRBV7-2
CASSVGTVQETQYF	TRBV5-1
CASRTGRMGGNQPQHF	TRBV27
CASSSPPGHLSFEQFF	TRBV5-8
CASRAAGGADYGYTF	TRBV6-5
CASKGSNQPQHF	TRBV2
CASSLAFGVPSGTDTQYF	TRBV7-2
CASSLVRQGANYEQYF	TRBV7-9
CAVYGQINYGYTF	TRBV10-3
CASSQGDGDGYTF	TRBV7-9